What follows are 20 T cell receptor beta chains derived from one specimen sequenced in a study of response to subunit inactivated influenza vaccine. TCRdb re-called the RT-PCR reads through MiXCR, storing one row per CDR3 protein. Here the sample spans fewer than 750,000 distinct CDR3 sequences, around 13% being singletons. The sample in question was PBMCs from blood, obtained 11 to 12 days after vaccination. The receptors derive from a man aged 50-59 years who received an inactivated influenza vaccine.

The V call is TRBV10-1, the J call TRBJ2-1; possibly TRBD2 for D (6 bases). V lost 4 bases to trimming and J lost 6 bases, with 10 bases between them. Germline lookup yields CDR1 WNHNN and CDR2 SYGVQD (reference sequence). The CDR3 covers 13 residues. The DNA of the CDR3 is TGCGCCAGCAGTGCGGGAGCCTTCAATGAGCAGTTCTTC. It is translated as CASSAGAFNEQFF.

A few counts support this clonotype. CDR3 DNA sequence: TGTGCCAGCAGCTCGACCCTAGGCCCGATTCGGGACACCATATATTTT. Amino acids: CASSSTLGPIRDTIYF. The chain couples TRBV5-6 to TRBJ1-3; D remains ambiguous. CDR1 and CDR2 (germline): SGHDT, YYEEEE. V lost 3 bases and J lost 8, with 21 bases in between. The CDR3 is 16 amino acids. Full variable domain (remainder filled in from reference TRBV5-6 and TRBJ1-3): DAGVTQSPTHLIKTRGQQVTLRCSPKSGHDTVSWYQQALGQGPQFIFQYYEEEERQRGNFPDRFSGHQFPNYSSELNVNALLLGDSALYLCASSSTLGPIRDTIYFGEGSWLTVV.

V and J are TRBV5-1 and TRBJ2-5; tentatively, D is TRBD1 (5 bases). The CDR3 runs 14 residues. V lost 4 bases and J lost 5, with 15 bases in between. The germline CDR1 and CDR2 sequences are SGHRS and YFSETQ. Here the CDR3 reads CASSLQTVLETQYF. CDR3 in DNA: TGCGCCAGCAGCCTACAGACAGTACTGGAGACCCAGTACTTC.

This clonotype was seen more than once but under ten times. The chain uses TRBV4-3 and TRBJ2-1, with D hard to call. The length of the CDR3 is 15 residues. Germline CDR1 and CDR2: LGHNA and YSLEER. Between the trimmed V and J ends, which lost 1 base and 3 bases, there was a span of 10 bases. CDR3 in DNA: TGCGCCAGCAGCCAAGTGTGGCAGGACTACAATGAGCAGTTCTTC. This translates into CASSQVWQDYNEQFF.

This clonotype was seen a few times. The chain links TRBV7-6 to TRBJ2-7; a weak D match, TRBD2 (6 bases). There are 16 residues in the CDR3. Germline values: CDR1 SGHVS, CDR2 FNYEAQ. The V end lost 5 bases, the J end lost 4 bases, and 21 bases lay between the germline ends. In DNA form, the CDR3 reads TGTGCCAGCAGCCCGCAGTTAGGGCTAGCGAGTTACGAGCAGTACTTC. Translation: CASSPQLGLASYEQYF.

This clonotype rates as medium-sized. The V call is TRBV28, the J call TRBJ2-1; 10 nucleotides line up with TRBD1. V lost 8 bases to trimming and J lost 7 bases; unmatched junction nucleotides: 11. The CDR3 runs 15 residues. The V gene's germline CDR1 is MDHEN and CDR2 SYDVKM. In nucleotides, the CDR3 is TGTGCCAGCCAGGCCGGGACAGGGGCCGAGAATGAGCAGTTCTTC. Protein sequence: CASQAGTGAENEQFF. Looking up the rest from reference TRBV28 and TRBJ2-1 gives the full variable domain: DVKVTQSSRYLVKRTGEKVFLECVQDMDHENMFWYRQDPGLGLRLIYFSYDVKMKEKGDIPEGYSVSREKKERFSLILESASTNQTSMYLCASQAGTGAENEQFFGPGTRLTVL.

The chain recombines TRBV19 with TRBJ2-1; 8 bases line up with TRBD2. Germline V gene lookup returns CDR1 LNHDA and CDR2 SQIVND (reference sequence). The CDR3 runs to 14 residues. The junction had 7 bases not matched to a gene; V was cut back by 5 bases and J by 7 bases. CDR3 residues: CASSEGLELNEQFF. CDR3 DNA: TGTGCCAGTAGTGAGGGACTAGAGTTGAATGAGCAGTTCTTC.

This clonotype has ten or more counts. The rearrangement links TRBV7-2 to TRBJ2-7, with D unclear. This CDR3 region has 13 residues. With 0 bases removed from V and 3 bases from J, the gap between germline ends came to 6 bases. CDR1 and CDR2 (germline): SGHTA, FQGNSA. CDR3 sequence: CASSLAEFYEQYF. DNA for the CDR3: TGTGCCAGCAGCTTAGCAGAGTTCTACGAGCAGTACTTC.

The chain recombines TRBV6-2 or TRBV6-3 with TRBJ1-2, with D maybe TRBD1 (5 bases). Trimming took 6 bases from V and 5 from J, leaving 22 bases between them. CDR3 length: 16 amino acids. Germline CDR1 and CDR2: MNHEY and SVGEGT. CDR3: CASRRGASGDAYGYTF. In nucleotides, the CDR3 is TGTGCCAGCAGACGAGGGGCCTCGGGGGACGCGTATGGCTACACCTTC.

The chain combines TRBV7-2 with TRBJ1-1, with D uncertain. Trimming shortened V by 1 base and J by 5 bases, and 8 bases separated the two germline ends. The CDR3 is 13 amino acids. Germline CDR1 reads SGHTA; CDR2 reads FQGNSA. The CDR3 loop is CASSLERETEAFF. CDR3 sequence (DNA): TGTGCCAGCAGCTTAGAAAGGGAGACTGAAGCTTTCTTT.

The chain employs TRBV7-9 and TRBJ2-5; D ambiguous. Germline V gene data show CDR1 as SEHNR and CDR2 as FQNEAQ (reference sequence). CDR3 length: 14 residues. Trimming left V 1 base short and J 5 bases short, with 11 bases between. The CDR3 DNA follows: TGTGCCAGCAGCTTAGGATCAGCCCCGGAGACCCAGTACTTC. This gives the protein CASSLGSAPETQYF.

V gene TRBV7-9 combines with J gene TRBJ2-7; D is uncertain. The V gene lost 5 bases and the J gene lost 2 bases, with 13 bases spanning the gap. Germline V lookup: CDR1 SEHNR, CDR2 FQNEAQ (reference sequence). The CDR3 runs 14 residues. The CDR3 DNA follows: TGTGCCAGCAGCCTTGTGGCAGGACCCTACGAGCAGTACTTC. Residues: CASSLVAGPYEQYF. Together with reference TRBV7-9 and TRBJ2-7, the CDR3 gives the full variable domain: DTGVSQNPRHKITKRGQNVTFRCDPISEHNRLYWYRQTLGQGPEFLTYFQNEAQLEKSRLLSDRFSAERPKGSFSTLEIQRTEQGDSAMYLCASSLVAGPYEQYFGPGTRLTVT.

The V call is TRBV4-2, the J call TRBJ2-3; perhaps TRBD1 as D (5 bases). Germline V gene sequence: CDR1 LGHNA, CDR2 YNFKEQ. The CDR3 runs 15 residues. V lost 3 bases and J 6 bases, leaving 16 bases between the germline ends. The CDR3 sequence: CASSHALGPGDTQYF. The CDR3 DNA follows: TGTGCCAGCAGCCACGCCCTGGGGCCAGGGGATACGCAGTATTTT.

The CDR3 is CASSSNRGNTEAFF. The CDR3 nucleotides read TGTGCCAGCAGTTCTAACAGGGGAAACACTGAAGCTTTCTTT. The chain carries TRBV12-3 or TRBV12-4 and TRBJ1-1; 7 bases match TRBD1. The CDR3 covers 14 residues. V shed 4 bases, J shed 2 bases, and the junction held 4 bases outside the gene matches.

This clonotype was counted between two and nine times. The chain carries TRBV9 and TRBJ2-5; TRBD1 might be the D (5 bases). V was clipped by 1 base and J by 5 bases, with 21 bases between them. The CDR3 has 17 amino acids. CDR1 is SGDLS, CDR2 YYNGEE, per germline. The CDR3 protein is CASSVSATQYPGETQYF. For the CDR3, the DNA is TGTGCCAGCAGCGTATCAGCCACTCAGTATCCAGGGGAGACCCAGTACTTC.

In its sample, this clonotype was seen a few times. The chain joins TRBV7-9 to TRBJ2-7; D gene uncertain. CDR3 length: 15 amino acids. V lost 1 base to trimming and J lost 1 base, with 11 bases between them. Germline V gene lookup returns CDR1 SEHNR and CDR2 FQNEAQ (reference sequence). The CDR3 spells CASSLDYSLSYEQYF. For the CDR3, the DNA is TGTGCCAGCAGCTTAGATTACTCCCTTTCCTACGAGCAGTACTTC.

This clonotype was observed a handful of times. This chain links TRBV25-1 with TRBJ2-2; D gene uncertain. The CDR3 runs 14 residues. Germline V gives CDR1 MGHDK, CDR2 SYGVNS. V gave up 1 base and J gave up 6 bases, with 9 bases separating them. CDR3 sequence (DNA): TGTGCCAGCAGTGAATGGGGTGACCCCGGGGAGCTGTTTTTT. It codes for CASSEWGDPGELFF.

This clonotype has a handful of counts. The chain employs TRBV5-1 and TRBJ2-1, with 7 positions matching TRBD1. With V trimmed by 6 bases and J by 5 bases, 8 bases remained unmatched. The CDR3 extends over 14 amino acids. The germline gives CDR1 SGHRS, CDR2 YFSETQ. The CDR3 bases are TGCGCCAGCACGGCCGACAGGGTAAACAATGAGCAGTTCTTC. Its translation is CASTADRVNNEQFF. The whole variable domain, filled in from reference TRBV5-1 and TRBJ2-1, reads KAGVTQTPRYLIKTRGQQVTLSCSPISGHRSVSWYQQTPGQGLQFLFEYFSETQRNKGNFPGRFSGRQFSNSRSEMNVSTLELGDSALYLCASTADRVNNEQFFGPGTRLTVL.

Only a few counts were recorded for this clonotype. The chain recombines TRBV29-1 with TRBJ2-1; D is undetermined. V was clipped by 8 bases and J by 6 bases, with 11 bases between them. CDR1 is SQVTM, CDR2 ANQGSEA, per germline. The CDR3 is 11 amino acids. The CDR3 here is CSSKQFNEQFF. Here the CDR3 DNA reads TGCAGCTCAAAACAGTTCAATGAGCAGTTCTTC.

The chain's CDR3 is CASSGLIDYGYTF. In DNA form, the CDR3 reads TGTGCCAGCAGTGGACTAATCGACTATGGCTACACCTTC. The V call is TRBV12-3 or TRBV12-4, the J call TRBJ1-2, with no clear D. This CDR3 is built from 13 residues. The V end lost 5 bases, the J end lost 3 bases, and 10 bases lay between the germline ends.